This T cell receptor (beta chain) was captured in a study of tumor-infiltrating lymphocytes in localized non-small cell lung cancer. The protocol was immunoSEQ multiplex PCR, while the TCRdb copy is restricted to in-frame clones and leaves out a portion. Seen here are approximately 12,000 clones, roughly 80% observed once, and the top ten hold around 12%. Germline V lookup: CDR1 MNHNS, CDR2 SASEGT. CDR3 length: 13 residues. Trimming removed 7 bases from V and 6 bases from J, with 12 bases in between. The sample consisted of uninvolved lung tissue not adjacent to the tumor. The receptor comes from a human donor with non-small cell lung cancer. The chain combines TRBV6-1 with TRBJ2-2; a possible D gene is TRBD2 (6 bases). The CDR3 DNA reads TGTGCCAGCATTCTGGGGGGTTCCGGGGAGCTGTTTTTT. It yields the protein CASILGGSGELFF.